The subject of this entry is one TCR beta chain. Original data processing: Estimation of nucleated cell counts was performed using reference gene primer amplification. Here immunoSEQ multiplex PCR was the method, and the copy in TCRdb shows in-frame clones only, minus some. V and J calls and clone size are copied from that table; D and trimming were computed from the DNA. The sample carries 350,000 to 450,000 clones, 87% recorded once. Germline-derived CDR1 and CDR2 are KGHSH and LQKENI. V was cut by 6 bases and J by 1 base, with 12 bases left in between. The CDR3 length is 14 residues. The data are from a study of blood T cell repertoires in COVID-19. On the study more broadly: Recovered status in Cohort 3 required two negative PCRs, clearance, or symptom resolution. Samples representing acute and convalescent COVID-19 were sourced from the United States, Italy and Spain. T cells, B-cell-depleted T cells, or PBMCs supplied cDNA or gDNA.

The clonotype comes from a man aged 40-50 years in a cohort exposed to, infected with or recovered from COVID-19 (not recorded which). V usage is TRBV18 and J usage is TRBJ1-2; TRBD1 might be the D (5 bases). The sequencing input was PBMCs or T cells enriched from blood (not recorded which). CDR3 amino acids: CASSPDRSNYGYTF. CDR3 DNA: TGTGCCAGCTCTCCAGACAGAAGTAACTATGGCTACACCTTC.